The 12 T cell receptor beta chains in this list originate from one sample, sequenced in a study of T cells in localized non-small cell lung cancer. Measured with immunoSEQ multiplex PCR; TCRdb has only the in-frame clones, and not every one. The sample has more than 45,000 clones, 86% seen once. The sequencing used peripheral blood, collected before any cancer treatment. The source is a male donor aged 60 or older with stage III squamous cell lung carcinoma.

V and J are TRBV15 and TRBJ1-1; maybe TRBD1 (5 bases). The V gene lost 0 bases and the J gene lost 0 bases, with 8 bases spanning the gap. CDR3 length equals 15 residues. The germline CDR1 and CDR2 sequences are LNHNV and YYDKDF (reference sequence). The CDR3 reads CATSRDRALNTEAFF. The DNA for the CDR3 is TGTGCCACCAGCAGAGACAGGGCCTTGAACACTGAAGCTTTCTTT.

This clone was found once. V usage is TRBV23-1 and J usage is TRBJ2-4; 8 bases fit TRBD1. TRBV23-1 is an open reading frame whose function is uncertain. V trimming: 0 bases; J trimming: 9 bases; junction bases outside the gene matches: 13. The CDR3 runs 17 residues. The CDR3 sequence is CASSQSLEDREDTIQYF. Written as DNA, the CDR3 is TGCGCCAGCAGTCAATCTCTAGAGGACAGGGAGGATACCATTCAGTACTTC.

The CDR3 protein is CASSMRFWGTEHSVAKNIQYF. The CDR3, as DNA: TGTGCCAGTAGTATGAGGTTCTGGGGGACTGAGCATTCTGTAGCCAAAAACATTCAGTACTTC. This chain uses TRBV19 with TRBJ2-4; tentatively, D is TRBD2 (6 bases). The germline V gene encodes CDR1 LNHDA and CDR2 SQIVND (reference sequence). This CDR3 is built from 21 residues. V was shortened by 3 bases and J by 0 bases, with 27 bases between the two germline ends.

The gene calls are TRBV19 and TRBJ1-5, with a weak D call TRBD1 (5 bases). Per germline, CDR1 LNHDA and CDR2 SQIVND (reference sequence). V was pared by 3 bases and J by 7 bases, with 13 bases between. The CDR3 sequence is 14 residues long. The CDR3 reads CASSITGLSQPQHF. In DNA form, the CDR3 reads TGTGCCAGTAGTATTACGGGGCTTAGCCAGCCCCAGCATTTT.

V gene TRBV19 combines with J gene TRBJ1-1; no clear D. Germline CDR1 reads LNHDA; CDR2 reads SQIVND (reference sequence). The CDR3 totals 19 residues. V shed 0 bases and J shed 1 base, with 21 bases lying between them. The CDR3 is CASSIDPRWDVYKNTEAFF. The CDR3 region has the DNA TGTGCCAGTAGTATAGATCCGAGATGGGATGTGTACAAGAACACTGAAGCTTTCTTT.

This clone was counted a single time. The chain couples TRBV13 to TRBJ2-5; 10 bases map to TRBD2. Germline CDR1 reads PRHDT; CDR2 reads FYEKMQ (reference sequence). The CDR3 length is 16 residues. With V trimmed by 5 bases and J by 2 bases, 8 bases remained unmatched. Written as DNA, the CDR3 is TGTGCCAGCAGCCTCTACCTAGCGGGGGCTCAAGAGACCCAGTACTTC. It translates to CASSLYLAGAQETQYF.

CDR3: CAIQSGPSSYEQYF. CDR3 nucleotides: TGTGCCATCCAGAGCGGGCCAAGCTCCTACGAGCAGTACTTC. The genes are TRBV10-3 and TRBJ2-7; a possible D gene is TRBD2 (6 bases). CDR3 size: 14 residues. Trimming removed 8 bases from V and 0 bases from J, with 14 bases in between. Germline CDR1 reads ENHRY; CDR2 reads SYGVKD.

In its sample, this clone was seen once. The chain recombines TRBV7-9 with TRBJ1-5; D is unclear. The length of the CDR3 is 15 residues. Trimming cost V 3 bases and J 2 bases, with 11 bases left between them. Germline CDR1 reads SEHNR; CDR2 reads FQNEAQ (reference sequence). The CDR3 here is CASSFWEGGNQPQHF. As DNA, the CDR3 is TGTGCCAGCAGCTTTTGGGAGGGCGGCAATCAGCCCCAGCATTTT.

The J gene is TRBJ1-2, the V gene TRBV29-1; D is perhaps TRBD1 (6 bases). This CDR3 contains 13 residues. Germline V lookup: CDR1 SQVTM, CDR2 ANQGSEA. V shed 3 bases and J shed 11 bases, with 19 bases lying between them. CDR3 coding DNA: TGCAGCGTTGAGGGGGCCGGGACCCAATGGTACACCTTC. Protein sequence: CSVEGAGTQWYTF.

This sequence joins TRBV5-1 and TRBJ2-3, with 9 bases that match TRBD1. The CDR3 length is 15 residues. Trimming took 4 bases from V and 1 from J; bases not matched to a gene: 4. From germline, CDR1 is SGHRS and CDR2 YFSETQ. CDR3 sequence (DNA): TGCGCCAGCAGCATGAGGACAGGGGGCACAGATACGCAGTATTTT. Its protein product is CASSMRTGGTDTQYF.

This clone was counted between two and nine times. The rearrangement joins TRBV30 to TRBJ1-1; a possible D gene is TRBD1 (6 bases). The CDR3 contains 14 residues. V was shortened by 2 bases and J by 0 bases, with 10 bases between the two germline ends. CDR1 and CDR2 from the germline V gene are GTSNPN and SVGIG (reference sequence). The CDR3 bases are TGTGCCTGGAGTCGGGGGGACATGAACACTGAAGCTTTCTTT. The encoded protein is CAWSRGDMNTEAFF. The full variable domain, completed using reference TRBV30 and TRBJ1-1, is SQTIHQWPATLVQPVGSPLSLECTVEGTSNPNLYWYRQAAGRGLQLLFYSVGIGQISSEVPQNLSASRPQDRQFILSSKKLLLSDSGFYLCAWSRGDMNTEAFFGQGTRLTVV.

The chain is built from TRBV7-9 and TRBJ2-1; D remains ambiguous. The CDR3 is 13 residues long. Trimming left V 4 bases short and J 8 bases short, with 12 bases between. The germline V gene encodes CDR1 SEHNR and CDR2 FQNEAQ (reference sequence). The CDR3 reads CASSSDFRDEQFF. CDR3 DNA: TGTGCCAGCAGCTCTGATTTTCGCGATGAGCAGTTCTTC.